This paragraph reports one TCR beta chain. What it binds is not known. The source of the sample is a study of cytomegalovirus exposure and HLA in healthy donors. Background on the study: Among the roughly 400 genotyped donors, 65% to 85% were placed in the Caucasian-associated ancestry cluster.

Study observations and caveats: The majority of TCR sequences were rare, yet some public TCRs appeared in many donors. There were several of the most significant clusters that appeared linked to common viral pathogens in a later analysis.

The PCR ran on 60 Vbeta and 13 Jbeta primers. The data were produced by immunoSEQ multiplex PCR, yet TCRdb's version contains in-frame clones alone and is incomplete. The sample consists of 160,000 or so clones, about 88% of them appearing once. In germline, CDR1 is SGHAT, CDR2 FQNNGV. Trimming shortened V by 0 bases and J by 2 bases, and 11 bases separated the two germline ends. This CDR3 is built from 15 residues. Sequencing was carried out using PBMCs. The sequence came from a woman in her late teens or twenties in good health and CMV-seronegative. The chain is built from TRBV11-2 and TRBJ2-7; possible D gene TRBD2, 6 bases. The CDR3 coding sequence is TGTGCCAGCAGCTTAGAGGTAGCGGCACCCTACGAGCAGTACTTC. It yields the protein CASSLEVAAPYEQYF.